These T cell receptor beta chains were read from a single sample in a study of T-cell reconstitution after alpha-beta-depleted transplantation in children. TCRdb reprocessed the PCR reads with MiXCR, giving one entry per CDR3 protein. The repertoire has 190,000 or so distinct CDR3 sequences, approximately 7% of them found once; the top ten carry 3%. The sample here was PBMCs from the stem cell graft donor, taken from the stem cell graft. The origin of the receptors is a human donor who donated a stem cell graft to a child with Wiskott-Aldrich syndrome. CDR3s include the opening cysteine and the closing phenylalanine or tryptophan. Fields, in order: D gene, V gene, clone size, J gene, CDR3 DNA, CDR3 protein. A D gene is named only where the DNA matches it firmly. Rows may omit the clone size; those that give it use once, few, many or a size class.

>-|TRBV5-1|-|TRBJ1-4
TGCGCCAGCAGCTTGACAGGGACTAATGAAAAACTGTTTTTT
CASSLTGTNEKLFF
>-|TRBV6-5|many|TRBJ2-1
TGTGCCAGCAGTTACTCGAGTCCCCCTACCTACAATGAGCAGTTCTTC
CASSYSSPPTYNEQFF
>TRBD1|TRBV5-6|many|TRBJ2-7
TGTGCCAGCACCAATGACAGGGGCTACGAGCAGTACTTC
CASTNDRGYEQYF
>-|TRBV4-3|many|TRBJ1-1
TGCGCCAGCAGCCAAGAAACAGGCACTGAAGCTTTCTTT
CASSQETGTEAFF
>-|TRBV6-2/TRBV6-3|many|TRBJ1-5
TGTGCCAGCAGTTACCTAGACGGAAATCAGCCCCAGCATTTT
CASSYLDGNQPQHF
>-|TRBV7-9|few|TRBJ1-6
TGTGCCAGCAGCTTAATGGAGCCGGGGTCCTATAATTCACCCCTCCACTTT
CASSLMEPGSYNSPLHF
>-|TRBV14|many|TRBJ2-1
TGTGCCAGCAGCCAAGTTGAAGTTGGAAATGAGCAGTTCTTC
CASSQVEVGNEQFF
>TRBD1|TRBV20-1|many|TRBJ2-7
TGCAGTGCTAGAGATAGGCAGGGGGCTGAGGAGCAGTACTTC
CSARDRQGAEEQYF
>-|TRBV20-1|many|TRBJ1-2
TGCAGTGCTAGGACTGAGCTATGGGGCTACACCTTC
CSARTELWGYTF
>-|TRBV5-5|many|TRBJ2-5
TGTGCCAGCAGCTTGTTAAGGGGGCAAGAGACCCAGTACTTC
CASSLLRGQETQYF
>-|TRBV4-2|-|TRBJ2-7
TGTGCCAGCAGCCAAGATCTCAGGGAGCTCCTGAACGAGCAGTACTTC
CASSQDLRELLNEQYF
>-|TRBV2|few|TRBJ2-1
TGTGCCAGCAGCGCTGGGCTAGTTGAGCAGTTCTTC
CASSAGLVEQFF
>TRBD2|TRBV6-5|many|TRBJ2-1
TGTGCCAGCAGTTACTCGGGGCTAGCGGGGGGTTACAATGAGCAGTTCTTC
CASSYSGLAGGYNEQFF
>-|TRBV12-3/TRBV12-4|many|TRBJ1-3
TGTGCCAGCAGTTTAGGGGGGGTAGGGGGAAACACCATATATTTT
CASSLGGVGGNTIYF
>TRBD1|TRBV20-1|many|TRBJ2-1
TGCAGTGCTCACGCCGGGACAGGGGACTACAATGAGCAGTTCTTC
CSAHAGTGDYNEQFF
>TRBD2|TRBV5-1|many|TRBJ2-3
TGCGCCAGCAGCCCGGGACTAGCGGGAGCTCGGGATACGCAGTATTTT
CASSPGLAGARDTQYF
>-|TRBV29-1|many|TRBJ2-7
TGCAGCGTTGAAGAAGAGGGTGGCTACGAGCAGTACTTC
CSVEEEGGYEQYF
>-|TRBV29-1|many|TRBJ2-1
TGCAGCGTTCGCCGGGACAAGGAGAATGAGCAGTTCTTC
CSVRRDKENEQFF
>-|TRBV7-9|many|TRBJ1-3
TGTGCCAGCAGCTTAGCCACACCCGCTGGAAACACCATATATTTT
CASSLATPAGNTIYF
>-|TRBV5-1|many|TRBJ2-6
TGCGCCAGCAGCTTTTCGAACTCTGGGGCCAACGTCCTGACTTTC
CASSFSNSGANVLTF
>TRBD1|TRBV12-3/TRBV12-4|-|TRBJ2-2
TGTGCCAGCAGTACTGGACAGGGGCCTCCCTCCGGGGGGCTGTTTTTT
CASSTGQGPPSGGLFF
>TRBD2|TRBV20-1|many|TRBJ2-1
TGCAGTGCTAGAGTCCTCGGAGGGGGACTAGCGGCCTACAATGAGCAGTTCTTC
CSARVLGGGLAAYNEQFF
>-|TRBV25-1|few|TRBJ2-5
TGTGCCAGCAGTGGGACACCGATCCAAGAGACCCAGTACTTC
CASSGTPIQETQYF
>-|TRBV21-1|many|TRBJ2-5
TGTGCCAGCATCTCTATAGGACAGAGCAACCAAGAGACCCAGTACTTC
CASISIGQSNQETQYF
>TRBD1|TRBV29-1|many|TRBJ2-3
TGCAGCGTTGAGGGACAGGGAGGTACAGATACGCAGTATTTT
CSVEGQGGTDTQYF
>-|TRBV10-3|many|TRBJ1-1
TGTGCCATCAGTGAAAAAACGGGGTTTAACACTGAAGCTTTCTTT
CAISEKTGFNTEAFF
>-|TRBV7-8|many|TRBJ1-5
TGTGCCAGCAGCTTACATACCGGGGTCCAGCATTTT
CASSLHTGVQHF
>TRBD1|TRBV20-1|many|TRBJ1-5
TGCAGTGCCGACCAGACAGGGGAGAATCAGCCCCAGCATTTT
CSADQTGENQPQHF
>-|TRBV25-1|few|TRBJ2-1
TGTGCCAGCAGTCTATCCCCATACGGCAATGAGCAGTTCTTC
CASSLSPYGNEQFF
>-|TRBV14|few|TRBJ2-1
TGTGCCAGCAGCCTCCGACTTTCGCGATTCCCAACGGGCAACTCCTACAATGAGCAGTTCTTC
CASSLRLSRFPTGNSYNEQFF
>TRBD1|TRBV29-1|many|TRBJ1-2
TGCAGCGTTGTCTTGTTTGGGACAGAGGCTAACTATGGCTACACCTTC
CSVVLFGTEANYGYTF
>-|TRBV20-1|many|TRBJ2-3
TGCAGTGCGTATCCCGGACTCACAGATACGCAGTATTTT
CSAYPGLTDTQYF